The rows below give T cell receptor beta chains drawn from one sample of a study of regulatory T cells in long-lasting Graves disease. MiXCR, applied by TCRdb to the multiplex PCR reads, yields one record per CDR3 protein. The table includes about 400,000 distinct CDR3 sequences, 15% detected once. Another study also made use of these data, one on T cells in Graves' hyperthyroidism and ophthalmopathy.

Specimen: peripheral blood mononuclear cells (PBMCs), collected at new diagnosis, from a patient treated with antithyroid drugs. The receptors here all came from a woman between 35 and 50 years old with Graves disease. The CDR3 runs from the conserved cysteine through the conserved F or W. The D gene is left open where the match is weak. Not every row has a clone size; where given, it reads once, few, many or a size class.

j_gene: TRBJ1-1; v_gene: TRBV7-6; d_gene: .; abundance: many; CDR3aa: CASSSSGVNTEAFF; CDR3nt: TGTGCCAGCAGCTCTTCGGGGGTGAACACTGAAGCTTTCTTT
j_gene: TRBJ2-5; v_gene: TRBV18; d_gene: .; abundance: many; CDR3aa: CASSPEGTPPKETQYF; CDR3nt: TGTGCCAGCTCACCAGAGGGGACGCCTCCCAAAGAGACCCAGTACTTC
j_gene: TRBJ1-1; v_gene: TRBV19; d_gene: .; abundance: many; CDR3aa: CASSISPQGVNTEAFF; CDR3nt: TGTGCCAGTAGTATCAGCCCTCAGGGCGTGAACACTGAAGCTTTCTTT
j_gene: TRBJ2-7; v_gene: TRBV6-2/TRBV6-3; d_gene: TRBD1; abundance: few; CDR3aa: CASSHELEGGTYSYEQYF; CDR3nt: TGTGCCAGCAGCCATGAGTTAGAAGGGGGCACCTACTCCTACGAGCAGTACTTC
j_gene: TRBJ2-7; v_gene: TRBV6-5; d_gene: TRBD2; abundance: many; CDR3aa: CASSYSGGRISYEQYF; CDR3nt: TGTGCCAGCAGTTACTCCGGCGGGAGGATTTCCTACGAGCAGTACTTC
j_gene: TRBJ1-1; v_gene: TRBV20-1; d_gene: .; abundance: many; CDR3aa: CSAGHITEAFF; CDR3nt: TGCAGTGCTGGACACATCACTGAAGCTTTCTTT
j_gene: TRBJ2-5; v_gene: TRBV7-7; d_gene: .; abundance: many; CDR3aa: CASSPATETQYF; CDR3nt: TGTGCTAGCAGCCCCGCCACAGAGACCCAGTACTTC
j_gene: TRBJ2-4; v_gene: TRBV2; d_gene: TRBD1; abundance: many; CDR3aa: CASRGQGGPNIQYF; CDR3nt: TGTGCCAGCAGAGGACAGGGTGGACCCAACATTCAGTACTTC
j_gene: TRBJ1-1; v_gene: TRBV6-1; d_gene: .; abundance: many; CDR3aa: CASSEKITYEAFF; CDR3nt: TGTGCCAGCAGTGAAAAAATAACCTATGAAGCTTTCTTT
j_gene: TRBJ2-3; v_gene: TRBV4-3; d_gene: TRBD2; abundance: .; CDR3aa: CASSQDSASGTDTQYF; CDR3nt: TGCGCCAGCAGCCAAGACTCGGCTAGCGGGACGGATACGCAGTATTTT
j_gene: TRBJ2-1; v_gene: TRBV29-1; d_gene: .; abundance: many; CDR3aa: CSVEGRQSPYNEQFF; CDR3nt: TGCAGCGTTGAGGGTCGCCAGTCCCCTTACAATGAGCAGTTCTTC
j_gene: TRBJ2-3; v_gene: TRBV11-2; d_gene: .; abundance: many; CDR3aa: CASSLEAAYTDTQYF; CDR3nt: TGTGCCAGCAGCTTAGAAGCAGCATACACAGATACGCAGTATTTT
j_gene: TRBJ2-7; v_gene: TRBV11-3; d_gene: TRBD1; abundance: many; CDR3aa: CASSRTNDRDEQYF; CDR3nt: TGTGCCAGCAGTCGGACAAACGACAGGGATGAGCAGTACTTC
j_gene: TRBJ2-1; v_gene: TRBV20-1; d_gene: TRBD2; abundance: many; CDR3aa: CSAREPGLAGGPREQFF; CDR3nt: TGCAGTGCTAGAGAACCCGGACTAGCGGGAGGGCCCCGTGAGCAGTTCTTC
j_gene: TRBJ1-4; v_gene: TRBV27; d_gene: TRBD1; abundance: .; CDR3aa: CASSFGQGEKLFF; CDR3nt: TGTGCCAGCAGTTTCGGACAGGGTGAAAAACTGTTTTTT
j_gene: TRBJ2-5; v_gene: TRBV11-3; d_gene: .; abundance: many; CDR3aa: CASSFSAEGTQYF; CDR3nt: TGTGCCAGCAGCTTTTCGGCCGAGGGGACCCAGTACTTC
j_gene: TRBJ2-1; v_gene: TRBV2; d_gene: .; abundance: many; CDR3aa: CASRQGYNEQFF; CDR3nt: TGTGCCAGTCGCCAGGGTTACAATGAGCAGTTCTTC
j_gene: TRBJ1-5; v_gene: TRBV19; d_gene: .; abundance: .; CDR3aa: CASRLENQPQHF; CDR3nt: TGTGCCAGTAGGCTTGAGAATCAGCCCCAGCATTTT
j_gene: TRBJ2-5; v_gene: TRBV15; d_gene: .; abundance: many; CDR3aa: CATSREGQSQETQYF; CDR3nt: TGTGCCACCAGCAGAGAGGGACAATCCCAAGAGACCCAGTACTTC
j_gene: TRBJ2-7; v_gene: TRBV6-1; d_gene: .; abundance: many; CDR3aa: CASSEAGRTATYEQYF; CDR3nt: TGTGCCAGCAGTGAAGCGGGGCGGACAGCGACCTACGAGCAGTACTTC
j_gene: TRBJ1-1; v_gene: TRBV19; d_gene: .; abundance: .; CDR3aa: CASDNPGNTEAFF; CDR3nt: TGTGCCAGTGACAATCCCGGGAACACTGAAGCTTTCTTT
j_gene: TRBJ2-4; v_gene: TRBV7-9; d_gene: .; abundance: few; CDR3aa: CASSLTGASGAKNIQYF; CDR3nt: TGTGCCAGCAGCTTAACCGGGGCTTCAGGAGCCAAAAACATTCAGTACTTC
j_gene: TRBJ2-1; v_gene: TRBV2; d_gene: TRBD2; abundance: many; CDR3aa: CASSHSGLAAPRGDNEQFF; CDR3nt: TGTGCCAGCAGTCACTCCGGACTAGCGGCCCCCCGAGGGGACAATGAGCAGTTCTTC
j_gene: TRBJ1-5; v_gene: TRBV3-1; d_gene: .; abundance: many; CDR3aa: CASSQDRINQLQHF; CDR3nt: TGTGCCAGCAGCCAAGACCGAATCAATCAGCTCCAGCATTTT
j_gene: TRBJ1-2; v_gene: TRBV9; d_gene: .; abundance: few; CDR3aa: CASSVEGRGSYGYTF; CDR3nt: TGTGCCAGCAGCGTAGAAGGTCGGGGGAGCTATGGCTACACCTTC